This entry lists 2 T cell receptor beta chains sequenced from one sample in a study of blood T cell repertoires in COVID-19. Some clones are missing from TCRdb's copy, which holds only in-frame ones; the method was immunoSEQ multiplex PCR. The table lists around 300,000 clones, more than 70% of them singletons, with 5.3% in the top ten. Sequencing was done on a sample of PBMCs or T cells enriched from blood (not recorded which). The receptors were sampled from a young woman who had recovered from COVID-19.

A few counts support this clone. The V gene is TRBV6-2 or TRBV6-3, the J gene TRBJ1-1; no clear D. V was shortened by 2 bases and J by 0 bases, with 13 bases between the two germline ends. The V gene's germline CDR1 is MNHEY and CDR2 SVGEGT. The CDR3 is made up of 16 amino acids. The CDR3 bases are TGTGCCAGCAGTTACGCGACACAGATCTTGAACACTGAAGCTTTCTTT. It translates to CASSYATQILNTEAFF.

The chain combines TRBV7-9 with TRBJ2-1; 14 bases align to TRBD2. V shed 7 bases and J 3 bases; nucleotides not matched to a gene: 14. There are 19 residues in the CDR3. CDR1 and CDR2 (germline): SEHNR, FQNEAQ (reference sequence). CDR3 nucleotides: TGTGCCAGCAACGTCCCGACAGGGACTAGCGGGGGTAGCTACAATGAGCAGTTCTTC. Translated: CASNVPTGTSGGSYNEQFF.